The entry below gives a single TCR beta chain sequence along with its context. The data derive from a study of blood T cell repertoires in COVID-19. Study-level information: Both acute and convalescent COVID-19 samples were obtained from the United States, Italy and Spain. Sources were T cells, B-cell-depleted T cells, or PBMCs; the material itself was cDNA or gDNA.

The V gene lost 3 bases and the J gene lost 9 bases, with 13 bases spanning the gap. From germline, CDR1 is SGDLS and CDR2 YYNGEE. CDR3 length: 14 residues. In the original analysis: Reference gene primer amplification gave estimated nucleated cell counts. TCRdb keeps only in-frame clones here, not all; method: immunoSEQ multiplex PCR. V, J and clone size derive from that table, while D and trimming were established from the DNA sequence. The table has approximately 250,000 clones, 70% to 90% seen once. V and J are TRBV9 and TRBJ1-6; D possibly corresponds to TRBD1 (5 bases). The sample consisted of peripheral blood. The receptor was isolated from a man younger than 45 with active or convalescent COVID-19. The CDR3 DNA reads TGTGCCAGCAGCGGTCAGGGATGGGGTTCACCCCTCCACTTT. Protein product: CASSGQGWGSPLHF.